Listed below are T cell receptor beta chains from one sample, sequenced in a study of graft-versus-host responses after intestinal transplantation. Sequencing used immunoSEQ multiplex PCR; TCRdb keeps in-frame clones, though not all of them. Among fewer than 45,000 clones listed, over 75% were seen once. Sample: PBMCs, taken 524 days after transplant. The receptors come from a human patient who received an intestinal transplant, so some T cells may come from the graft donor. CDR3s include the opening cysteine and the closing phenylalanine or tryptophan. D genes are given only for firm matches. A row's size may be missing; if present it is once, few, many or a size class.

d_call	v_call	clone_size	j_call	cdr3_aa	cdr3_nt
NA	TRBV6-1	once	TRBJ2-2	CAGSRVSTGELFF	TGTGCCGGCAGTAGGGTCAGTACCGGGGAGCTGTTTTTT
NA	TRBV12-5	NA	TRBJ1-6	CASGSERDTHRDSPLHF	TGTGCTAGTGGTTCCGAGCGGGACACACACAGGGACTCACCCCTCCACTTT
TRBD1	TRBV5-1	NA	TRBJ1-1	CASSLEQGARTEAFF	TGCGCCAGCAGCTTGGAACAGGGGGCGCGGACTGAAGCTTTCTTT
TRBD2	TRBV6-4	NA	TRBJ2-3	CASSQWPGLAADTQYF	TGTGCCAGCAGCCAGTGGCCCGGACTAGCGGCAGATACGCAGTATTTT
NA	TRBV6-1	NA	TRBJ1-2	CASSATGGDGYTF	TGTGCCAGCAGTGCCACGGGAGGAGATGGCTACACCTTC
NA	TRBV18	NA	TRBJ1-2	CASSPSTAWRETNYGYTF	TGTGCCAGCTCACCCTCGACAGCTTGGAGGGAAACTAACTATGGCTACACCTTC
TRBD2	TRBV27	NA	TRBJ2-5	CASSLTPGLAETQYF	TGTGCCAGCAGTTTAACCCCGGGACTAGCAGAGACCCAGTACTTC
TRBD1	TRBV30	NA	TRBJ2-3	CAWSRTGVTDTQYF	TGTGCCTGGAGTCGGACAGGGGTCACAGATACGCAGTATTTT
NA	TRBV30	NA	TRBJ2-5	CAWSGQLGETQYF	TGTGCCTGGAGTGGCCAGTTGGGAGAGACCCAGTACTTC
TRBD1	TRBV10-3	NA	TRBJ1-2	CAIKILDTPIGGTGGYGYTF	TGTGCCATCAAAATATTGGACACTCCAATCGGTGGGACAGGGGGCTATGGCTACACCTTC
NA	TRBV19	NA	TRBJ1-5	CASSIEGNQPQHF	TGTGCCAGTAGTATAGAGGGAAATCAGCCCCAGCATTTT